The rows below give T cell receptor beta chains drawn from one sample of a study of blood T cell repertoires in COVID-19. The table came from immunoSEQ multiplex PCR; TCRdb's copy has only in-frame clones and leaves some out. The sample carries under 250,000 clones, over 70% recorded once. The sequenced sample consisted of peripheral blood. These receptors were taken from a man aged 35 to 55 with active or convalescent COVID-19. Each CDR3 is given with its conserved first and last residue. The D gene is left open where the match is weak. Clone size appears in some rows only: once, few, many, or a class for an expanded clone.

d_call	v_call	clone_size	j_call	cdr3_aa	cdr3_nt
-	TRBV28	-	TRBJ1-5	CASSLLNQPQHF	TGTGCCAGCAGTTTACTCAATCAGCCCCAGCATTTT
-	TRBV19	-	TRBJ1-6	CASSIIENSPLHF	TGTGCCAGTAGTATAATAGAGAATTCACCCCTCCACTTT
TRBD1	TRBV11-3	-	TRBJ1-2	CASSLRTGGDGYTF	TGTGCCAGCAGCTTAAGGACAGGGGGAGATGGCTACACCTTC
TRBD2	TRBV5-1	-	TRBJ2-4	CASSLGLAGKIAKNIQYF	TGCGCCAGCAGCTTGGGACTAGCGGGAAAGATAGCCAAAAACATTCAGTACTTC
TRBD1	TRBV19	-	TRBJ1-2	CASSILTGDMFYGYTF	TGTGCCAGTAGTATATTGACAGGGGACATGTTCTATGGCTACACCTTC
TRBD1	TRBV24-1	-	TRBJ2-1	CATSDRGLENEQFF	TGTGCCACCTCCGACAGGGGGCTTGAAAATGAGCAGTTCTTC
-	TRBV7-2	few	TRBJ1-2	CASSPPTASYGYTF	TGTGCCAGCAGCCCCCCGACAGCCTCCTATGGCTACACCTTC
-	TRBV30	-	TRBJ2-7	CAWIRDPSHEQYF	TGTGCCTGGATCCGGGATCCGAGCCACGAGCAGTACTTC
-	TRBV14	-	TRBJ1-2	CASSPNRDIKIYTF	TGTGCCAGCAGCCCAAATCGGGACATCAAAATTTACACCTTC
TRBD1	TRBV7-3	-	TRBJ2-2	CASSRDRVGTGELFF	TGTGCCAGCAGCCGGGACAGGGTTGGGACCGGGGAGCTGTTTTTT
-	TRBV6-5	-	TRBJ2-2	CASRQGRSTGELFF	TGTGCCAGCAGACAGGGCAGGAGCACCGGGGAGCTGTTTTTT
-	TRBV5-1	-	TRBJ1-5	CASRAADRSSNQPQHF	TGCGCCAGCAGGGCGGCCGACAGGTCGAGCAATCAGCCCCAGCATTTT
TRBD1	TRBV5-6	-	TRBJ1-5	CASSRGQGERNQPQHF	TGTGCCAGCAGCAGAGGACAGGGTGAACGCAATCAGCCCCAGCATTTT
-	TRBV28	-	TRBJ1-2	CASSSGEGFIGYTF	TGTGCCAGCAGTTCAGGGGAGGGTTTTATAGGCTACACCTTC
TRBD1	TRBV7-2	-	TRBJ1-1	CASSLGLDREAFF	TGTGCCAGCAGCTTAGGTTTGGACAGGGAAGCTTTCTTT
TRBD1	TRBV10-3	-	TRBJ1-1	CAISEWTGLFTEAFF	TGTGCCATCAGTGAGTGGACAGGCCTTTTCACTGAAGCTTTCTTT
-	TRBV2	-	TRBJ1-4	CASSQNEKLFF	TGTGCCAGCAGTCAAAATGAAAAACTGTTTTTT
-	TRBV30	many	TRBJ1-1	CAWSTVEYTEAFF	TGTGCCTGGAGTACTGTGGAGTACACTGAAGCTTTCTTT
TRBD2	TRBV5-5	-	TRBJ2-7	CASSWRGTSELYEQYF	TGTGCCAGCAGTTGGAGGGGGACTAGCGAGCTCTACGAGCAGTACTTC
TRBD2	TRBV30	once	TRBJ2-3	CAWSVGVAGDTQYF	TGTGCCTGGAGTGTAGGGGTAGCGGGAGATACGCAGTATTTT
TRBD2	TRBV30	-	TRBJ2-1	CAWSVGLAGGNEQFF	TGTGCCTGGAGTGTGGGACTAGCGGGAGGCAATGAGCAGTTCTTC
-	TRBV5-1	-	TRBJ2-7	CASSKDGQGTYEQYF	TGCGCCAGCAGCAAGGACGGTCAGGGAACCTACGAGCAGTACTTC
TRBD1	TRBV30	-	TRBJ1-2	CAWGTGNYGYTF	TGTGCCTGGGGGACAGGGAACTATGGCTACACCTTC
TRBD1	TRBV11-2	-	TRBJ2-1	CASSDRSGTGNEQFF	TGTGCCAGCAGCGACCGATCCGGGACAGGGAATGAGCAGTTCTTC
-	TRBV27	once	TRBJ1-2	CASSGGHNYGYTF	TGTGCCAGCAGTGGGGGACACAACTATGGCTACACCTTC
TRBD2	TRBV19	-	TRBJ2-1	CASSIRWGSGRSSEQFF	TGTGCCAGTAGTATCCGTTGGGGTAGCGGGAGGTCTAGTGAGCAGTTCTTC
-	TRBV12-3/TRBV12-4	once	TRBJ2-1	CASSLSGVNEQFF	TGTGCCAGCAGTTTGTCAGGGGTCAATGAGCAGTTCTTC
-	TRBV30	-	TRBJ2-1	CAWSVQAVYNEQFF	TGTGCCTGGAGTGTACAAGCGGTATACAATGAGCAGTTCTTC
-	TRBV11-2	-	TRBJ2-7	CASSLLRAGASYEQYF	TGTGCCAGCAGCTTACTCAGGGCAGGGGCCTCCTACGAGCAGTACTTC
-	TRBV5-4	-	TRBJ2-1	CASSTRSGDSDNEQFF	TGTGCCAGCAGCACAAGATCTGGGGACTCTGACAATGAGCAGTTCTTC
TRBD1	TRBV27	-	TRBJ1-1	CASSLSWSSGGLTEAFF	TGTGCCAGCAGTTTAAGTTGGTCTTCAGGGGGTTTGACTGAAGCTTTCTTT
TRBD2	TRBV5-1	-	TRBJ2-1	CASSLSFAGGGYNEQFF	TGCGCCAGCAGCTTGTCTTTCGCGGGAGGAGGCTACAATGAGCAGTTCTTC
-	TRBV29-1	-	TRBJ1-2	CSVEDLAGVYGYTF	TGCAGCGTTGAAGATCTCGCCGGGGTCTATGGCTACACCTTC
TRBD2	TRBV10-2	-	TRBJ2-5	CASSRTSGRVETQYF	TGCGCCAGCAGCCGGACTAGCGGGAGGGTAGAGACCCAGTACTTC
TRBD2	TRBV5-1	-	TRBJ2-7	CASSGVVAGVGEQYF	TGCGCCAGCAGTGGGGTGGTAGCGGGAGTAGGCGAGCAGTACTTC
-	TRBV21-1	-	TRBJ2-7	CASTTGEQYF	TGTGCCAGCACCACAGGAGAGCAGTACTTC
TRBD1	TRBV19	-	TRBJ2-2	CASDRGQNTGELFF	TGTGCCAGCGACAGGGGGCAGAACACCGGGGAGCTGTTTTTT
TRBD2	TRBV30	-	TRBJ2-7	CAWGLGGGGEQYF	TGTGCCTGGGGTCTCGGGGGGGGCGGCGAGCAGTACTTC
TRBD1	TRBV19	-	TRBJ2-5	CASTSFGTGSQETQYF	TGTGCCAGTACCTCGTTCGGGACAGGCAGCCAAGAGACCCAGTACTTC
TRBD2	TRBV7-3	-	TRBJ2-3	CASSLGTSGTDTQYF	TGTGCCAGCAGCTTAGGGACTAGCGGAACAGATACGCAGTATTTT
TRBD1	TRBV2	-	TRBJ1-2	CASSGTGVGYTF	TGTGCCAGCAGCGGGACAGGTGTCGGCTACACCTTC